The 21 T cell receptor beta chains given below trace back to one sample, sequenced in a study of graft-versus-host responses after intestinal transplantation. Only in-frame clones appear in the TCRdb table, and some are missing; sequencing was by immunoSEQ multiplex PCR. The table records around 50,000 clones, 70% to 90% of them present only once. Specimen: PBMCs, collected 26 days after transplant. These receptors all stem from a human patient who received an intestinal transplant, so some T cells may come from the graft donor.

V usage is TRBV2 and J usage is TRBJ1-2; possible D gene TRBD1, 6 bases. The CDR3 covers 15 residues. Germline values: CDR1 SNHLY, CDR2 FYNNEI. Trimming stripped 1 base from V and 2 bases from J, with 11 bases between. The chain's CDR3 is CASSEVGQTNYGYTF. The CDR3 coding sequence is TGTGCCAGCAGTGAAGTTGGACAGACGAACTATGGCTACACCTTC.

V gene TRBV10-3 combines with J gene TRBJ2-5; 8 bases are a match to TRBD1. Trimming took 6 bases from V and 5 from J; bases not matched to a gene: 8. The CDR3 extends over 14 amino acids. Germline-derived CDR1 and CDR2 are ENHRY and SYGVKD. The DNA for the CDR3 is TGTGCCATCAGCCATCCGGGACAGGCGGAGACCCAGTACTTC. Residues: CAISHPGQAETQYF.

The chain has TRBV29-1 and TRBJ2-7; a possible D gene is TRBD1 (5 bases). Germline V gene data show CDR1 as SQVTM and CDR2 as ANQGSEA. This CDR3 spans 15 amino acids. With 2 bases removed from V and 6 bases from J, the gap between germline ends came to 20 bases. CDR3 bases: TGCAGCGTTGAATCCGAACAGGCCTCGACGGGCGAGCAGTACTTC. It codes for CSVESEQASTGEQYF.

The chain's CDR3 is CASSWTGLASRGAYEQYF. DNA for the CDR3: TGTGCCAGCAGCTGGACTGGACTAGCTTCGAGGGGAGCCTACGAGCAGTACTTC. The J gene is TRBJ2-5, the V gene TRBV5-6; TRBD2 aligns across 8 bases. With the DNA end fitting TRBJ2-7 better, the J assignment may be wrong. This CDR3 has 18 residues. Germline V gene lookup returns CDR1 SGHDT and CDR2 YYEEEE.

This clone was seen a handful of times. The chain couples TRBV30 to TRBJ1-2; D perhaps matches TRBD1 (5 bases). There are 12 residues in the CDR3. Germline V CDR1 and CDR2: GTSNPN, SVGIG (reference sequence). V lost 5 bases and J lost 8, with 15 bases in between. CDR3 sequence: CAWGGLAEGYTF. The CDR3 region has the DNA TGTGCCTGGGGGGGACTGGCGGAAGGCTACACCTTC.

This clone has just a few counts. This chain links TRBV28 with TRBJ1-3; D ambiguous. The CDR3 consists of 13 residues. Germline CDR1 MDHEN, CDR2 SYDVKM. V was shortened by 8 bases and J by 0 bases, with 8 bases between the two germline ends. The CDR3 loop reads CASQTISGNTIYF. DNA of the CDR3: TGTGCCAGCCAAACTATCTCTGGAAACACCATATATTTT.

The chain uses TRBV29-1 and TRBJ1-1, with D possibly TRBD1 on 5 matching bases. V was pared by 5 bases and J by 1 base, with 11 bases between. CDR3 length equals 13 residues. The germline V gene encodes CDR1 SQVTM and CDR2 ANQGSEA. This chain's CDR3 is CSVLRGGNTEAFF. In DNA form, the CDR3 reads TGCAGCGTTCTTCGGGGGGGGAACACTGAAGCTTTCTTT. Together with reference TRBV29-1 and TRBJ1-1, the CDR3 gives the full variable domain: SAVISQKPSRDICQRGTSLTIQCQVDSQVTMMFWYRQQPGQSLTLIATANQGSEATYESGFVIDKFPISRPNLTFSTLTVSNMSPEDSSIYLCSVLRGGNTEAFFGQGTRLTVV.

V and J are TRBV7-9 and TRBJ2-7; D remains unclear. V was shortened by 4 bases and J by 0 bases, with 10 bases between the two germline ends. The germline V gene encodes CDR1 SEHNR and CDR2 FQNEAQ (reference sequence). The CDR3 loop spans 14 amino acids. CDR3 sequence: CASSSQADSYEQYV. The DNA for the CDR3 is TGTGCCAGCAGCTCCCAGGCGGACTCCTACGAGCAGTACGTC.

V gene TRBV9 combines with J gene TRBJ2-1; D is uncertain. CDR1 SGDLS and CDR2 YYNGEE come from the germline V gene. Trimming pared 4 bases from V and 4 bases from J, leaving 9 bases between. There are 13 residues in the CDR3. The CDR3 region has the DNA TGTGCCAGCAGCTCCAGTGTTTACAATGAGCAGTTCTTC. It codes for CASSSSVYNEQFF. Drawing the rest from reference TRBV9 and TRBJ2-1, the complete variable domain is DSGVTQTPKHLITATGQRVTLRCSPRSGDLSVYWYQQSLDQGLQFLIQYYNGEERAKGNILERFSAQQFPDLHSELNLSSLELGDSALYFCASSSSVYNEQFFGPGTRLTVL.

The genes are TRBV5-1 and TRBJ2-1; the match to TRBD1 covers 10 bases. The CDR3 covers 17 residues. Germline values: CDR1 SGHRS, CDR2 YFSETQ. V dropped 3 bases and J dropped 7; count of bases not matched to a gene: 13. The chain's CDR3 is CASSSPTDRGLENEQFF. CDR3 in DNA: TGCGCCAGCAGCTCACCAACCGACAGGGGGCTAGAGAATGAGCAGTTCTTC.

This chain joins TRBV7-8 and TRBJ1-1, with TRBD1 as a possible D gene (5 bases). CDR3 length equals 15 residues. Per the germline V gene, CDR1 is SGHVS and CDR2 is FQNEAQ. The V end was cut by 4 bases, the J end by 1 base, with 13 bases between. CDR3 nucleotides: TGTGCCAGCAGCTCCCCGCCGGGGGGGAACACTGAAGCTTTCTTT. Translated, it gives CASSSPPGGNTEAFF.

This chain links TRBV6-6 with TRBJ2-7, with D perhaps TRBD1 or TRBD2 (5 bases each). The J call may be in error: the DNA end matches TRBJ2-1 better. This CDR3 spans 14 amino acids. From germline, CDR1 is MNHNY and CDR2 SVGAGI (reference sequence). The CDR3 loop reads CASSYFGGGNEQFF. Here the CDR3 DNA reads TGTGCCAGCAGTTACTTCGGTGGGGGCAATGAGCAGTTCTTC.

The V gene is TRBV28, the J gene TRBJ1-6; D not certain. Looked up from germline, CDR1 is MDHEN and CDR2 is SYDVKM. This CDR3 comprises 16 residues. Trimming shortened V by 2 bases and J by 6 bases, and 14 bases separated the two germline ends. The CDR3 spells CASSLGSLDSNSPLHF. CDR3 in DNA: TGTGCCAGCAGTTTAGGGAGTTTGGACTCTAATTCACCCCTCCACTTT. Looking up the rest from reference TRBV28 and TRBJ1-6 gives the full variable domain: DVKVTQSSRYLVKRTGEKVFLECVQDMDHENMFWYRQDPGLGLRLIYFSYDVKMKEKGDIPEGYSVSREKKERFSLILESASTNQTSMYLCASSLGSLDSNSPLHFGNGTRLTVT.

On this clone itself: At one end, the junction sequence differs from germline, possibly due to a read error. This chain connects TRBV7-7 to TRBJ2-3, with TRBD1 identical over 8 bases. Looked up from germline, CDR1 is SSHAT and CDR2 is FNYEAQ (reference sequence). The CDR3 is 14 residues long. The CDR3 spells CASSQTGAEDTQYF. CDR3 DNA: TGTGCTAGCAGCCAGACAGGGGCGGAAGATACGCAGTATTTT.

J is TRBJ1-2 and V is TRBV28; no clear D gene. The V end lost 6 bases, the J end lost 0 bases, and 14 bases lay between the germline ends. The CDR3 has 15 residues. The V gene's germline CDR1 is MDHEN and CDR2 SYDVKM. The CDR3, as DNA: TGTGCCAGCAGCACCCAGCACAGCCCTAACTATGGCTACACCTTC. Amino acids: CASSTQHSPNYGYTF.

The chain has TRBV11-1 and TRBJ2-5; 7 bases align to TRBD2. Germline V gene sequence: CDR1 SGHAT, CDR2 FQDESV (reference sequence). J was trimmed by 5 bases and V by 2 bases; bases with no gene match: 11. The CDR3 runs 16 residues. The CDR3 loop is CASSLRGGTVWETQYF. In DNA form, the CDR3 reads TGTGCCAGCAGCTTACGCGGGGGTACTGTCTGGGAGACCCAGTACTTC.

This chain links TRBV6-1 with TRBJ2-7; 7 bases are shared with TRBD1. The CDR3 has 18 residues. V trimming: 4 bases; J trimming: 0 bases; junction bases outside the gene matches: 15. Germline V CDR1 and CDR2: MNHNS, SASEGT. As DNA, the CDR3 is TGTGCCAGCAGTGCGAGAGGACAGGAAAACTCCCCCTCCTACGAGCAGTACGTC. Its protein is CASSARGQENSPSYEQYV.

The chain joins TRBV11-3 to TRBJ2-3; 7 bases are a match to TRBD2. CDR1 SGHNT and CDR2 YENEEA come from the germline V gene. Trimming removed 0 bases from V and 6 bases from J; junction bases left unmatched: 0. The CDR3 loop spans 13 amino acids. DNA of the CDR3: TGTGCCAGCAGCTTAGAGCGGGGGGATACGCAGTATTTT. Residues: CASSLERGDTQYF.

V usage is TRBV7-9 and J usage is TRBJ2-3; D possibly corresponds to TRBD2 (5 bases). Between the trimmed V and J ends, which lost 7 bases and 2 bases, there was a span of 19 bases. The CDR3 has 16 residues. CDR1 is SEHNR and CDR2 is FQNEAQ in the germline V gene (reference sequence). In DNA, the CDR3 is TGTGCCAGCATAACCGTGCGGGCGGGCCCCACAGATACGCAGTATTTT. Translation gives CASITVRAGPTDTQYF.

This chain joins TRBV14 and TRBJ2-3; D ambiguous. The CDR3 runs 14 residues. Trimming left V 3 bases short and J 4 bases short, with 11 bases between. Germline lookup yields CDR1 SGHDN and CDR2 FVKESK. The chain's CDR3 is CASSQETASDTQYF. In DNA, the CDR3 is TGTGCCAGCAGCCAGGAGACGGCCTCAGATACGCAGTATTTT.

The V call is TRBV5-6, the J call TRBJ2-3, with a possible D match to TRBD2 (5 bases). Germline CDR1 reads SGHDT; CDR2 reads YYEEEE. The CDR3 is 13 residues long. The V end was cut by 0 bases, the J end by 4 bases, with 6 bases between. CDR3 in DNA: TGTGCCAGCAGCTTGGCTAGCCCAGATACGCAGTATTTT. Translating gives CASSLASPDTQYF.